The entry below gives a single T cell receptor beta chain sequence along with its context. The clone's antigen remains unknown. No base quality information exists; no much larger clone differs at one position. The data were obtained in a study of T cell responses to AZD1222 COVID-19 vaccine (dated by TCRdb to 2020 to 2022). With respect to the entire study: A total of 233 trial participants underwent TCR sequencing, of whom nearly 210 had received two doses of AZD1222 and 26 had received two doses of the MenACWY control vaccine. Trial participants were enrolled into age subgroups of 18-55, 56-69 and 70-plus years, which contained about 150, 27 and 61 TCR-sequenced participants, respectively.

Relative to germline, V is 4 bases shorter and J is 2 bases shorter, with 11 bases between their ends. Including cysteine and phenylalanine, the CDR3 has 14 amino acids. Just CDR3 DNA is preserved here, 42 bases in frame from base 1. The CDR1 and CDR2 encoded by the germline V gene are SNHLY and FYNNEI. Broad study findings and their caveats: The 56-69-year group was small, and its depth increase did not reach significance, likely because of low power. Reportedly, almost half of the unique spike-specific TCRs recognized epitopes lying outside the regions that are mutated in the B.1.351 and B.1.1.7 variants. Conclusions about previously exposed vaccinees are limited because only six or seven AZD1222 recipients were SARS-CoV-2 seropositive at baseline. After two AZD1222 doses, both the breadth and the depth of spike-specific TCRs were significantly higher than at day 0 and than in MenACWY recipients. Participants were mostly white British and included more females than males, and it was suggested by the authors that clonal diversity may have been underestimated. Because no samples from the day 14 peak response were available, repertoires could be characterized only after the peak T cell response. CD4 TCRs associated with the vaccine covered the entire spike protein, and the dominant responses were in regions 160-218 and 743-854.

The CDR3 regions of human TCRbeta chains were subjected to immunosequencing. Per the authors' processing: Repertoire TCRs were matched against a reference library of SARS-CoV-2-specific TCRs generated with the MIRA antigen-specificity platform. Breadth meant the fraction of unique TCRs that were SARS-CoV-2-associated, whereas depth meant the fraction of total T cells that were SARS-CoV-2-associated. Using the MIRA data, each spike-specific TCR was mapped to the spike region that the TCR reacts to and placed in a CD4 or CD8 class. Log10-transformed breadth and depth values were compared by one-way ANOVA with Sidak's multiple comparisons tests. Drawn from immuneACCESS, this table holds only the in-frame rearrangements with V and J called that TCRdb kept. Clones are partly lost; checked studies trace under half to an unresolved V gene and leave the rest unexplained. That table furnishes V, J and clone size, whereas the DNA furnished D and trimming. The sample has around 130,000 clones on record, 75% to 95% of them singletons. The ten largest make up approximately 2% of the sample.

The sample's time point label, decoded: about 28 days (+/-7) after the second vaccine dose. AZD1222 recipients given second doses at about 4 weeks or at about 12 weeks were pooled, since spike-specific TCR depth and breadth were not found to differ between the two schedules. The vaccinee samples were drawn from two UK trials, COV001 and COV002, one of which was a single-blind randomized controlled phase 2/3 trial testing AZD1222 (ChAdOx1 nCoV-19) in healthy adults. For TCRbeta chain sequencing, PBMC samples from trial participants were taken at day 0 and at day 28 after the second dose. This specimen consisted of peripheral blood, obtained 28 days after the second AZD1222 dose. The sequence was obtained from an adult who received the AZD1222 COVID-19 vaccine. The rearrangement combines TRBV2 with TRBJ1-2; the D gene assignment is ambiguous. The bases read TGTGCCAGCAGTGTCAATGTCAGAAACTATGGCTACACCTTC. It codes for CASSVNVRNYGYTF.